The 23 T cell receptor beta chains in this list originate from one sample, sequenced in a study of shared clonotypes between healthy human individuals. Using immunoSEQ multiplex PCR, the repertoire was profiled, and TCRdb retains in-frame clones only, with some absent. This table has about 490,000 clones, around 80% appearing once. The sequenced sample consisted of PBMCs. These receptors originate from a woman aged 40-49 years in good health. Some clones in this sample may be carry-over from other donors' samples.

The chain combines TRBV28 with TRBJ2-7; 7 bases align to TRBD2. The CDR3 is 13 residues long. Trimming took 7 bases from V and 2 from J; bases not matched to a gene: 5. CDR1 and CDR2 from the germline V gene are MDHEN and SYDVKM. The CDR3 reads CASKSSGPYEQYF. CDR3 sequence (DNA): TGTGCCAGCAAATCTAGCGGACCCTACGAGCAGTACTTC.

This chain uses TRBV29-1 with TRBJ2-5; D may be TRBD1 (5 bases). In germline, CDR1 is SQVTM, CDR2 ANQGSEA. V was cut by 4 bases and J by 3 bases, with 6 bases left in between. The CDR3 has 11 residues. The CDR3 DNA sequence: TGCAGCGTTGCCAGGGAAGAGACCCAGTACTTC. Translation: CSVAREETQYF.

The chain recombines TRBV5-1 with TRBJ2-7; D remains unclear. The germline gives CDR1 SGHRS, CDR2 YFSETQ. This CDR3 is 14 amino acids long. V was pared by 1 base and J by 0 bases, with 8 bases between. CDR3: CASSLSPSSYEQYF. For the CDR3, the DNA is TGCGCCAGCAGCTTGAGTCCTAGCTCCTACGAGCAGTACTTC.

The V call is TRBV18, the J call TRBJ1-2; TRBD1 is a possible D gene (6 bases). Germline V gene sequence: CDR1 KGHSH, CDR2 LQKENI. This CDR3 is 13 amino acids long. V gave up 3 bases and J gave up 6 bases, with 11 bases separating them. The CDR3 bases are TGTGCCAGCTCACCTTACAGGGTGGATGGCTACACCTTC. It specifies CASSPYRVDGYTF.

The chain has TRBV28 and TRBJ2-7; TRBD1 agrees at 12 bases. The CDR3 has 16 amino acids. Germline V gene data show CDR1 as MDHEN and CDR2 as SYDVKM. V gave up 8 bases and J gave up 4 bases; unmatched junction bases: 12. In DNA, the CDR3 is TGTGCCAGCCCCGGCCCGGGGGACAGGGGGCAATACGAGCAGTACTTC. Its protein is CASPGPGDRGQYEQYF.

The chain links TRBV27 to TRBJ2-1, with TRBD2 matching 10 bases. The length of the CDR3 is 16 residues. V trimming: 3 bases; J trimming: 8 bases; junction bases outside the gene matches: 10. Germline CDR1 MNHEY, CDR2 SMNVEV (reference sequence). CDR3 sequence reads: CASSLDLAGGGDEQFF. In nucleotides, the CDR3 is TGTGCCAGCAGTTTGGACTTAGCGGGAGGTGGAGATGAGCAGTTCTTC.

The rearrangement links TRBV18 to TRBJ2-4; either TRBD1 or TRBD2 may supply D (5 bases each). The V and J ends lost 3 bases and 7 bases respectively, with 10 bases between them. Germline CDR1 and CDR2: KGHSH and LQKENI. The CDR3 has 13 residues. CDR3 region: CASSPSEGNIQYF. The CDR3 DNA sequence: TGTGCCAGCTCACCGTCAGAGGGGAACATTCAGTACTTC.

The chain links TRBV14 to TRBJ2-7, with D perhaps assigned TRBD1 or TRBD2 (5 bases each). Germline CDR1 is SGHDN and CDR2 is FVKESK. With 0 bases removed from V and 0 bases from J, the gap between germline ends came to 15 bases. The CDR3 loop spans 17 amino acids. Here the CDR3 DNA reads TGTGCCAGCAGCCAAGATCGAGGGCAAGGGGTCTCCTACGAGCAGTACTTC. Translating gives CASSQDRGQGVSYEQYF.

The genes are TRBV5-1 and TRBJ2-6; unclear D gene. Trimming removed 5 bases at V and 2 bases at J, with 8 bases between. The germline gives CDR1 SGHRS, CDR2 YFSETQ. The length of the CDR3 is 14 residues. CDR3 coding DNA: TGCGCCAGCAGTGGGGTAGCTGGGGCCAACGTCCTGACTTTC. The encoded protein is CASSGVAGANVLTF. The variable domain in full, with the rest retrieved from reference TRBV5-1 and TRBJ2-6, is KAGVTQTPRYLIKTRGQQVTLSCSPISGHRSVSWYQQTPGQGLQFLFEYFSETQRNKGNFPGRFSGRQFSNSRSEMNVSTLELGDSALYLCASSGVAGANVLTFGAGSRLTVL.

The V call is TRBV7-2, the J call TRBJ2-7; TRBD2 aligns across 7 bases. This CDR3 spans 14 amino acids. Germline values: CDR1 SGHTA, CDR2 FQGNSA. J gave up 0 bases and V 5 bases, and 4 bases lay outside the gene matches. The CDR3 region is CASSLLAFSYEQYF. CDR3 bases: TGTGCCAGCAGCCTACTAGCGTTCTCCTACGAGCAGTACTTC.

The rearrangement joins TRBV30 to TRBJ1-2; D unclear. V lost 0 bases and J lost 6, with 11 bases in between. Germline V gives CDR1 GTSNPN, CDR2 SVGIG (reference sequence). This CDR3 spans 13 amino acids. This CDR3 reads CAWSVRVRDGYTF. For the CDR3, the DNA is TGTGCCTGGAGTGTCCGGGTGAGGGATGGCTACACCTTC. Filled out from reference TRBV30 and TRBJ1-2, the complete variable domain reads SQTIHQWPATLVQPVGSPLSLECTVEGTSNPNLYWYRQAAGRGLQLLFYSVGIGQISSEVPQNLSASRPQDRQFILSSKKLLLSDSGFYLCAWSVRVRDGYTFGSGTRLTVV.

This clone showed up just a few times. The chain carries TRBV6-6 and TRBJ1-5, with 7 bases identical to TRBD1. Germline CDR1 is MNHNY and CDR2 is SVGAGI (reference sequence). V lost 9 bases to trimming and J lost 0 bases; unmatched junction nucleotides: 2. This CDR3 comprises 13 residues. The CDR3 DNA follows: TGTGCCAGTCAGGGGGGTAGCAATCAGCCCCAGCATTTT. The encoded protein is CASQGGSNQPQHF.

Ten or more counts support this clone. Other DNA sequences from this sample encode an identical CDR3 as well. The DNA of the CDR3 is TGTGCCAGCTCACCAGGACACGAGCAGTACTTC. This encodes CASSPGHEQYF. V gene TRBV18 combines with J gene TRBJ2-7; the D is unclear. The CDR3 contains 11 residues. Germline V gene sequence: CDR1 KGHSH, CDR2 LQKENI. Trimming cost V 2 bases and J 5 bases, with 4 bases left between them.

V is TRBV19 and J is TRBJ2-2; 8 nucleotides align to TRBD1. The V gene's germline CDR1 is LNHDA and CDR2 SQIVND (reference sequence). The V and J ends lost 5 bases and 4 bases, in that order; junction bases with no gene match: 3. The CDR3 covers 14 residues. The CDR3: CASSEQGVTGELFF. CDR3 DNA: TGTGCCAGTAGTGAACAGGGGGTCACCGGGGAGCTGTTTTTT.

The chain recombines TRBV5-1 with TRBJ2-5; 7 positions match TRBD2. The length of the CDR3 is 17 residues. The V and J ends lost 4 bases and 5 bases, in that order; junction bases with no gene match: 17. From germline, CDR1 is SGHRS and CDR2 YFSETQ. This CDR3 reads CASSPPETSSWGETQYF. The DNA for the CDR3 is TGCGCCAGCAGCCCACCGGAGACTAGCTCCTGGGGGGAGACCCAGTACTTC.

A note on this clone: A read error may produce the germline difference seen at one junction end. The CDR3 DNA is TGTGCTAGCAGCTTAGAGGAGGGGACAGAGACCCAGTACTTC. Its protein product is CASSLEEGTETQYF. The rearrangement joins TRBV7-7 to TRBJ2-5; D perhaps matches TRBD2 (6 bases). CDR3 length: 14 amino acids. Germline CDR1 reads SSHAT; CDR2 reads FNYEAQ (reference sequence).

The J gene is TRBJ1-5, the V gene TRBV27; D not resolved. Germline V lookup: CDR1 MNHEY, CDR2 SMNVEV (reference sequence). This CDR3 region has 15 residues. Trimming cost V 1 base and J 0 bases, with 7 bases left between them. CDR3 loop: CASSLFKDSNQPQHF. The DNA of the CDR3 is TGTGCCAGCAGTTTATTTAAGGATAGCAATCAGCCCCAGCATTTT.

The chain links TRBV27 to TRBJ1-1, with D hard to call. The V and J ends lost 6 bases and 11 bases respectively, with 31 bases between them. Germline values: CDR1 MNHEY, CDR2 SMNVEV (reference sequence). The CDR3 has 17 amino acids. CDR3 sequence reads: CASRATGAEGLSKGAFF. The CDR3 DNA reads TGTGCCAGCAGGGCTACGGGAGCGGAGGGTTTGAGCAAAGGGGCTTTCTTT.

The chain links TRBV4-2 to TRBJ1-5, with 11 bases fitting TRBD1. J was trimmed by 5 bases and V by 2 bases; bases with no gene match: 5. This CDR3 spans 16 amino acids. Germline assignment: CDR1 LGHNA and CDR2 YNFKEQ. CDR3 amino acids: CASSQSGTGGYQPQHF. The CDR3 DNA sequence: TGTGCCAGCAGCCAATCCGGGACAGGGGGATATCAGCCCCAGCATTTT.

This clone came up a few times. This chain joins TRBV28 and TRBJ1-4; 7 positions match TRBD1. The V segment lost 2 bases and the J segment 8 bases; nucleotides outside the gene matches: 8. Looked up from germline, CDR1 is MDHEN and CDR2 is SYDVKM. The CDR3 has 15 residues. The CDR3 DNA follows: TGTGCCAGCAGTTTACCCGCGACAGGGTACGAAAAACTGTTTTTT. Translating gives CASSLPATGYEKLFF.

As to this clone: A single base is all that separates this from a far larger clone, so a read error is likely. Different DNA sequences within this sample yield the same CDR3. The gene calls are TRBV18 and TRBJ1-3, with TRBD1 matching 10 bases. This CDR3 is 15 amino acids long. CDR1 is KGHSH and CDR2 is LQKENI in the germline V gene. CDR3: CASSDRGRYGNTIYF. CDR3 in DNA: TGTGCCAGCTCAGACAGGGGGCGGTATGGAAACACCATATATTTC.

The chain links TRBV9 to TRBJ1-3; D remains unclear. The CDR3 covers 13 residues. V dropped 2 bases and J dropped 6 bases, with 9 bases sitting between them. Germline loops: CDR1 SGDLS, CDR2 YYNGEE. CDR3 sequence: CASSVRPANTIYF. The DNA of the CDR3 is TGTGCCAGCAGCGTCCGCCCGGCAAACACCATATATTTT.

The CDR3: CASSLAPTTAEKFF. As DNA, the CDR3 is TGTGCCAGCAGCTTAGCGCCAACGACAGCGGAAAAGTTCTTC. This sequence joins TRBV7-2 and TRBJ2-1, with D possibly being TRBD1 or TRBD2 (5 bases each). Per the germline V gene, CDR1 is SGHTA and CDR2 is FQGNSA. The V and J ends lost 0 bases and 14 bases respectively, with 17 bases between them. The CDR3 loop spans 14 amino acids.